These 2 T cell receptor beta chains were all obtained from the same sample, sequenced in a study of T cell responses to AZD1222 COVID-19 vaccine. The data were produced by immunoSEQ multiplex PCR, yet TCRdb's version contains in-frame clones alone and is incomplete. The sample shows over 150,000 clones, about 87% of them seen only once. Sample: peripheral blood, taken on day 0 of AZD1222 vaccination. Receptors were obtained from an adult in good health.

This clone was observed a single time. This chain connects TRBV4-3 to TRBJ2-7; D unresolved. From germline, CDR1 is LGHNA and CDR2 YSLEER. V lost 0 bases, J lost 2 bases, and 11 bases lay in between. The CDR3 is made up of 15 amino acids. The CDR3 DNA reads TGCGCCAGCAGCCAAGATCTGCAGACCACCTACGAGCAGTACTTC. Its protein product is CASSQDLQTTYEQYF.

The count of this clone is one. As DNA, the CDR3 is TGCAGCGCAGTGGGCCTCTCCTACGAGCAGTACTTC. It is translated as CSAVGLSYEQYF. This chain uses TRBV29-1 with TRBJ2-7; D remains unclear. This CDR3 contains 12 residues. V lost 7 bases and J 0 bases, leaving 10 bases between the germline ends. Per germline, CDR1 SQVTM and CDR2 ANQGSEA.